A selection of T cell receptor beta chains follows, all from one sample in a study of PD-1 blockade in classical Hodgkin lymphoma. Sequencing was performed with immunoSEQ multiplex PCR; in TCRdb, only in-frame clones are kept and a portion is missing. This sample has thousands of clones; more than 70% occur once, and the top ten carry 6.5% to 7.5%. Sequenced material: CD4+ T cells from blood, taken at baseline. These receptors all stem from a human donor with classical Hodgkin lymphoma. CDR3s include the opening cysteine and the closing phenylalanine or tryptophan. Rows may omit the clone size; those that give it use once, few, many or a size class.

CDR3 | J | size | V
CASSILGNGYTF | TRBJ1-2 | few | TRBV19
CASSVGSGAYQPQHF | TRBJ1-5 | few | TRBV28
CASSLGTGLQIDTQYF | TRBJ2-3 | . | TRBV7-6
CASSPGFATEAFF | TRBJ1-1 | . | TRBV6-1
CASSLMGRGNEKLFF | TRBJ1-4 | . | TRBV5-1
CASTPDSLSSYNEQFF | TRBJ2-1 | . | TRBV5-8
CASSIEAGGNNEQFF | TRBJ2-1 | . | TRBV19
CASSPLGTGLAKNIQYF | TRBJ2-4 | . | TRBV18
CASSDLNLWGKGAEAFF | TRBJ1-1 | once | TRBV6-1
CASSFGTASTEAFF | TRBJ1-1 | . | TRBV28
CASSQYPPSSYEQYF | TRBJ2-7 | . | TRBV4-1
CASSQGQGAQYGYTF | TRBJ1-2 | . | TRBV4-3
CASSQGAGNQPQHF | TRBJ1-5 | . | TRBV18
CASSPIGTGSEQYF | TRBJ2-7 | . | TRBV18
CASSPSGSTDTQYF | TRBJ2-3 | . | TRBV5-4
CASSLAGGGVGNYEQYF | TRBJ2-7 | few | TRBV5-6
CASSQFPRTTDHATNEKLFF | TRBJ1-4 | . | TRBV4-2
CASSPPFGQQETQYF | TRBJ2-5 | few | TRBV21-1
CAISGRDRVSGANVLTF | TRBJ2-6 | . | TRBV10-3
CASRDRGGYTF | TRBJ1-2 | . | TRBV28
CASSAGTYNEQFF | TRBJ2-1 | . | TRBV5-1
CASSLEPGNTIYF | TRBJ1-3 | . | TRBV11-2
CASSPRGQNTEAFF | TRBJ1-1 | few | TRBV18
CASSLVPENYGYTF | TRBJ1-2 | . | TRBV7-2
CASSVLGGVNQPQHF | TRBJ1-5 | . | TRBV9
CASRIETPGKEQFF | TRBJ2-1 | . | TRBV5-1
CASSKDRVRTYEQYF | TRBJ2-7 | . | TRBV7-2
CATSRGYNEQFF | TRBJ2-1 | . | TRBV15
CASSENTGNNQPQHF | TRBJ1-5 | . | TRBV6-1
CASSWGDRGAHYGYTF | TRBJ1-2 | . | TRBV28
CASSVSGPSGYEQYF | TRBJ2-7 | few | TRBV6-5
CASSAEGRSSYNEQFF | TRBJ2-1 | . | TRBV9
CASSPGQPIPEQFF | TRBJ2-1 | . | TRBV18
CASSSRNRGGYTF | TRBJ1-2 | . | TRBV28
CSATKNTEAFF | TRBJ1-1 | . | TRBV20-1
CASSLSGRNIQYF | TRBJ2-4 | . | TRBV5-4
CSASPGKEAFF | TRBJ1-1 | . | TRBV20-1
CASSLLRVNTEAFF | TRBJ1-1 | . | TRBV2
CASSLLNQPQHF | TRBJ1-5 | . | TRBV28
CASSPQGVAGNTGELFF | TRBJ2-2 | . | TRBV7-2
CASRRIGTGSYEQYF | TRBJ2-7 | few | TRBV2
CASSLSPGAGANVLTF | TRBJ2-6 | . | TRBV27
CASSHRGGRYEQYF | TRBJ2-7 | . | TRBV14
CASSFRGRGPYEQYF | TRBJ2-7 | . | TRBV5-6
CAIKDRANTEAFF | TRBJ1-1 | few | TRBV10-3
CAWRFYSGNTIYF | TRBJ1-3 | . | TRBV30
CASSWDSNYGYTF | TRBJ1-2 | few | TRBV9
CASSQPTGGGSGANVLTF | TRBJ2-6 | once | TRBV4-1
CASSQGFTRSSYEQYF | TRBJ2-7 | . | TRBV4-1
CASSYPGANVLTF | TRBJ2-6 | . | TRBV5-1
CARDLEKGRSLYGYTF | TRBJ1-2 | few | TRBV27